This T cell receptor (beta chain) emerged from a study of cytomegalovirus exposure and HLA in healthy donors. The V end was cut by 5 bases, the J end by 3 bases, with 19 bases between. Germline CDR1 reads GTSNPN; CDR2 reads SVGIG (reference sequence). The CDR3 is 15 residues long. General observations from the study: The authors enumerated 150 to 200 TCR beta chains as linked to cytomegalovirus. For most TCR sequences rarity was the rule, although some public TCRs occurred in many donors. Further analysis was carried out later, and it showed several of the most significant clusters appearing linked to common viral pathogens.

Primers for the PCR totalled 60 Vbeta and 13 Jbeta. The assay was immunoSEQ multiplex PCR, and TCRdb's table has in-frame clones only and misses some. The repertoire table contains 150,000 to 250,000 clones. About this clone itself: Antigen specificity is unknown.

The sample consisted of PBMCs. This clonotype was obtained from a boy between 10 and 17 years old in good health and CMV-seronegative. The gene calls are TRBV30 and TRBJ1-1; a weak D match, TRBD1 (5 bases). As DNA, the CDR3 is TGTGCCTGGCGGAAGGGACTGAGGTTGTACACTGAAGCTTTCTTT. Translated, it gives CAWRKGLRLYTEAFF.